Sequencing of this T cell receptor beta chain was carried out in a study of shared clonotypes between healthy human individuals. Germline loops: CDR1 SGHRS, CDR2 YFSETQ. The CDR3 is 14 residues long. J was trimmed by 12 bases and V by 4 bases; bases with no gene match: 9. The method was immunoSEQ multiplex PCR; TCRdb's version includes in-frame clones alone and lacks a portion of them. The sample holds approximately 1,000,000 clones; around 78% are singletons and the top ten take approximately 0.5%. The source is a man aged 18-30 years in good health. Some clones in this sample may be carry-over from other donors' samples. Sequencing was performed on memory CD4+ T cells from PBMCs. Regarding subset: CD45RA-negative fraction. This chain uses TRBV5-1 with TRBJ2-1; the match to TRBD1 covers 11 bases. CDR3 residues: CASSMGTGGSAQFF. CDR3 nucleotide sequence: TGCGCCAGCAGCATGGGGACAGGGGGATCGGCGCAGTTCTTC.